The 14 T cell receptor beta chains below were found in one sample sequenced in a study of T cells in Graves' hyperthyroidism and ophthalmopathy. The TCR beta CDR3 regions underwent amplification using RNA transcripts as the source. The HTBI set primed first-round TCR CDR3 RT-PCR. TCRdb fed the multiplex PCR reads into MiXCR, producing one record per CDR3 protein. The data show hundreds of thousands of distinct CDR3 sequences, with over 35% seen just once and about 9% held by the top ten. Sequenced input: blood. These receptor sequences come from a man between 18 and 35 years old with Graves' hyperthyroidism.

The chain recombines TRBV7-2 with TRBJ2-7; no definite D call. Trimming shortened V by 5 bases and J by 2 bases, and 13 bases separated the two germline ends. The CDR3 loop spans 14 amino acids. Germline CDR1 reads SGHTA; CDR2 reads FQGNSA. The CDR3 DNA reads as TGTGCCAGCAGCCAAGAAGTTATGGCCTACGAGCAGTACTTC. As protein: CASSQEVMAYEQYF. Variable domain in full (rest from reference TRBV7-2 and TRBJ2-7): GAGVSQSPSNKVTEKGKDVELRCDPISGHTALYWYRQSLGQGLEFLIYFQGNSAPDKSGLPSDRFSAERTGGSVSTLTIQRTQQEDSAVYLCASSQEVMAYEQYFGPGTRLTVT.

This clonotype was seen only a few times. The rearrangement links TRBV5-1 to TRBJ1-2; D may be TRBD1 (5 bases). The CDR3 is made up of 13 amino acids. V lost 4 bases, J lost 4 bases, and 11 bases lay in between. The V gene's germline CDR1 is SGHRS and CDR2 YFSETQ. CDR3 protein: CASSPGPGYGYTF. CDR3 DNA sequence: TGCGCCAGCAGCCCGGGACCGGGCTATGGCTACACCTTC.

This clonotype has just a few counts. The J gene is TRBJ2-2, the V gene TRBV24-1; 7 bases line up with TRBD2. This CDR3 region has 15 residues. Germline CDR1 reads KGHDR; CDR2 reads SFDVKD. V dropped 11 bases and J dropped 5; count of bases not matched to a gene: 13. The CDR3 loop reads CASSPPGGRTGELFF. Written as DNA, the CDR3 is TGTGCCAGCAGCCCACCCGGCGGGAGAACCGGGGAGCTGTTTTTT.

V usage is TRBV29-1 and J usage is TRBJ1-2; D gene ambiguous. V was cut by 4 bases and J by 12 bases, with 9 bases left in between. Germline V gene data show CDR1 as SQVTM and CDR2 as ANQGSEA. CDR3 length: 9 amino acids. CDR3 sequence: CSVGEEDTF. The CDR3 nucleotides are TGCAGCGTTGGGGAGGAGGACACCTTC.

Here the CDR3 DNA reads TGTGCCAGCGTTGTATCGGGGAACACCGGGGAGCTGTTTTTT. Protein: CASVVSGNTGELFF. This chain joins TRBV2 and TRBJ2-2; D is unclear. Germline V lookup: CDR1 SNHLY, CDR2 FYNNEI. Trimming took 8 bases from V and 1 from J, leaving 11 bases between them. This CDR3 has 14 amino acids. Variable domain in full (rest from reference TRBV2 and TRBJ2-2): EPEVTQTPSHQVTQMGQEVILRCVPISNHLYFYWYRQILGQKVEFLVSFYNNEISEKSEIFDDQFSVERPDGSNFTLKIRSTKLEDSAMYFCASVVSGNTGELFFGEGSRLTVL.

This clonotype was observed at least ten times. V and J are TRBV2 and TRBJ1-1; D not certain. The germline V and J ends were trimmed by 9 bases and 8 bases, with 13 bases remaining between them. The germline CDR1 and CDR2 sequences are SNHLY and FYNNEI. The CDR3 length is 11 residues. The CDR3 region is CASTLWSEAFF. CDR3 in DNA: TGTGCCAGTACCCTCTGGTCAGAAGCTTTCTTT.

This clonotype was seen only a few times. The chain recombines TRBV4-3 with TRBJ2-2, with D possibly being TRBD2 (6 bases). The CDR3 is 17 residues long. CDR1 is LGHNA, CDR2 YSLEER, per germline. Trimming took 0 bases from V and 3 from J, leaving 14 bases between them. CDR3 sequence: CASSQDRRERYTGELFF. Here the CDR3 DNA reads TGCGCCAGCAGCCAAGATCGGAGGGAGAGGTACACCGGGGAGCTGTTTTTT.

The chain employs TRBV28 and TRBJ2-7; maybe TRBD2 (5 bases). Per germline, CDR1 MDHEN and CDR2 SYDVKM. V shed 5 bases and J shed 3 bases, with 14 bases lying between them. The CDR3 runs to 14 residues. CDR3 protein: CASSLVDGIYEQYF. The CDR3 coding sequence is TGTGCCAGCAGTCTAGTGGACGGGATCTACGAGCAGTACTTC. Looking up the rest from reference TRBV28 and TRBJ2-7 gives the full variable domain: DVKVTQSSRYLVKRTGEKVFLECVQDMDHENMFWYRQDPGLGLRLIYFSYDVKMKEKGDIPEGYSVSREKKERFSLILESASTNQTSMYLCASSLVDGIYEQYFGPGTRLTVT.

CDR3 loop: CASNGDPNTEAFF. The CDR3, as DNA: TGTGCCAGCAACGGGGACCCGAACACTGAAGCTTTCTTT. The rearrangement uses TRBV2 and TRBJ1-1; TRBD1 might be the D (5 bases). V lost 7 bases and J lost 1, with 10 bases in between. This CDR3 region has 13 residues. The germline V gene has CDR1 SNHLY and CDR2 FYNNEI.

This clonotype was picked up a small number of times. The chain links TRBV4-3 to TRBJ2-5; TRBD1 might be the D (6 bases). The CDR3 runs 13 residues. Germline V lookup: CDR1 LGHNA, CDR2 YSLEER. V was cut by 3 bases and J by 3 bases, with 8 bases left in between. The CDR3, as DNA: TGCGCCAGCAGCCAGCGGACAGAAGAGACCCAGTACTTC. Translation: CASSQRTEETQYF.

There are a few counts of this clonotype. The chain recombines TRBV4-2 with TRBJ2-7, with 7 bases fitting TRBD1. The V gene end was trimmed by 0 bases and the J gene end by 3 bases; junction bases not matched to a gene: 2. The CDR3 sequence is 14 residues long. The germline CDR1 and CDR2 sequences are LGHNA and YNFKEQ. The CDR3 here is CASSQDDRDYEQYF. The CDR3, as DNA: TGTGCCAGCAGCCAAGATGACAGGGACTACGAGCAGTACTTC.

The V gene is TRBV7-9, the J gene TRBJ1-2; D is possibly TRBD1 (5 bases). Trimming removed 5 bases at V and 10 bases at J, with 11 bases between. CDR1 is SEHNR, CDR2 FQNEAQ, per germline (reference sequence). This CDR3 has 11 residues. The CDR3 nucleotides are TGTGCCAGCAGCCGGGGGGGTGACTACACCTTC. Protein sequence: CASSRGGDYTF.

This clonotype was picked up a small number of times. The rearrangement uses TRBV12-3 or TRBV12-4 and TRBJ1-3, with a weak D call TRBD1 (5 bases). The CDR3 extends over 13 amino acids. The V and J ends lost 8 bases and 2 bases respectively, with 10 bases between them. DNA of the CDR3: TGTGCCAGCCTGGGGGACGCTGGAAACACCATATATTTT. It codes for CASLGDAGNTIYF.

This clonotype was counted many times. A read error is possible here, since a much larger clone lies one base away. V gene TRBV7-6 combines with J gene TRBJ1-1; possibly TRBD1 for D (6 bases). CDR1 and CDR2 from the germline V gene are SGHVS and FNYEAQ. V lost 4 bases and J 6 bases, leaving 6 bases between the germline ends. The CDR3 contains 11 residues. The CDR3 DNA follows: TGTGCCAGCAGCTCAGGGGCTGAAGCTTTCTTT. This codes for CASSSGAEAFF.